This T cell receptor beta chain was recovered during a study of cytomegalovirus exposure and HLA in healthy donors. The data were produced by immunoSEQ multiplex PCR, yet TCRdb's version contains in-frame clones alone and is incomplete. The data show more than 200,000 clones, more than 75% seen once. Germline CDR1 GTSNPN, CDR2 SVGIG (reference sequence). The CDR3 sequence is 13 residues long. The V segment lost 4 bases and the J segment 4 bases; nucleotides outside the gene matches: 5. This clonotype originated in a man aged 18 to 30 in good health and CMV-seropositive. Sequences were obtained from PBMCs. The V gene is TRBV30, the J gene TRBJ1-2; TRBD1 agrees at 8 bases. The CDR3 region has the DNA TGTGCCTGGATTCAGGGGGCGTTCTATGGCTACACCTTC. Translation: CAWIQGAFYGYTF.